This record concerns one T cell receptor (beta chain) sequence. This clone is a singleton in its sample. Its antigen is still unknown. No base quality values were provided; no much bigger clone lies one nucleotide off. The data originate from a study of CD4+ T cells in melanoma (dated by TCRdb to between 2021 and 2023). Study-level background: Neoantigen-specific CD4+ T cells in human melanoma were investigated in the study. What the work shows at the level of the full study, not this receptor alone: According to the report, neoantigen-specific CD4+ T cells in melanoma displayed diverse differentiation states. The report described a correlation between neoantigen-specific CD4+ T cells and the function of CD8+ T cells, macrophages and B cells.

Library preparation was by the immunoSEQ multiplex PCR assay. Here the immuneACCESS table is served through TCRdb, limited to in-frame sequences with V and J called. Missing clones are a known gap in these copies; in checked studies unresolved V genes cover under half, and the rest lacks a known reason. The sample table lists about 11,000 clones, approximately 66% of them with a count of one. Of the sample, 7.5% to 9.5% falls within the top ten clones. Patients with melanoma were used as donors. Trimming takes 6 bases from V and 10 bases from J, and the germline ends sit 10 bases apart. For CDR1 and CDR2, the germline V gene lists MNHNS and SASEGT. The CDR3 has 12 amino acids, counting the end cysteine and phenylalanine. The retained sequence is limited to the CDR3, 36 bases, with the frame set at the first base.

This sequence was found in a human donor with melanoma. Sequencing input: cells from a culture (not recorded whether cultured in vitro). The rearrangement joined TRBV6-1 to TRBJ1-6; the D gene assignment is ambiguous. At the DNA level, the sequence is TGTGCCAGCAGCGAGGCGGTCTCACCCCTCCACTTT. The translation is CASSEAVSPLHF.